This T cell receptor (beta chain) was found in a study of T cell changes during pregnancy in multiple sclerosis. The repertoire was sequenced with immunoSEQ multiplex PCR; TCRdb's copy has only in-frame clones and lacks some. This sample has some 70,000 clones; 92% occur once, and the top ten carry roughly 1.3%. The germline V gene has CDR1 MNHEY and CDR2 SVGAGI. This CDR3 spans 15 amino acids. The trim removed 2 bases at V and 4 bases at J, leaving 5 bases unmatched. This sample comprised peripheral blood, obtained in the second trimester of pregnancy. This TCR was sampled from a female donor in good health, enrolled as a control in a pregnancy study. The chain links TRBV6-5 to TRBJ1-5; 7 bases are a match to TRBD1. CDR3 region: CASSYGQGENQPQHF. The CDR3 bases are TGTGCCAGCAGTTACGGGCAGGGGGAGAATCAGCCCCAGCATTTT.